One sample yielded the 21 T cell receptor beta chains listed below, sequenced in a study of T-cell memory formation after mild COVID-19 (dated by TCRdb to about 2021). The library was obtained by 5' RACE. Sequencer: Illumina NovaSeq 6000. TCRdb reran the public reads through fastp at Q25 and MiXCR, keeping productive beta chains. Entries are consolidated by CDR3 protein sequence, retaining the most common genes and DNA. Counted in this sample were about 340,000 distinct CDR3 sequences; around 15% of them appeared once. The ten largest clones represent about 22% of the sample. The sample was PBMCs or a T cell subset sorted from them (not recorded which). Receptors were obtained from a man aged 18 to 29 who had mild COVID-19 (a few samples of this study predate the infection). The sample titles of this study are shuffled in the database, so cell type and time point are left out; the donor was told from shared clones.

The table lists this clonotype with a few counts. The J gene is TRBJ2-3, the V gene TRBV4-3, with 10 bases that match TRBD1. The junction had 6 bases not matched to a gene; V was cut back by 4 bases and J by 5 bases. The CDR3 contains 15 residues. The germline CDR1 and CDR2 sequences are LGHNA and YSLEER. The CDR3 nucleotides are TGCGCCAGCAGCCCGACAGGGGGCTATGGAGATACGCAGTATTTT. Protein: CASSPTGGYGDTQYF.

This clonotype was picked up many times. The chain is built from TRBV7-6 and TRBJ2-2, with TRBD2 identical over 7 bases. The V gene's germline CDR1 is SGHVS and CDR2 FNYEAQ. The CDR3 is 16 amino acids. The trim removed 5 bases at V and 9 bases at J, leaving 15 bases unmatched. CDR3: CASSHSGTPDGRELFF. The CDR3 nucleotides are TGTGCCAGCAGCCACAGCGGGACCCCCGACGGCCGGGAGCTGTTTTTT.

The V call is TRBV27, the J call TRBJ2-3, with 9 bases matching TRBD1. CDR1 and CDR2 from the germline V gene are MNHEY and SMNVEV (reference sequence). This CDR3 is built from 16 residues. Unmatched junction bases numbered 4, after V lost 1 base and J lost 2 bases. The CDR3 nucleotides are TGTGCCAGCAGTTTATTTGGGACAGGGATCACAGATACGCAGTATTTT. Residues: CASSLFGTGITDTQYF.

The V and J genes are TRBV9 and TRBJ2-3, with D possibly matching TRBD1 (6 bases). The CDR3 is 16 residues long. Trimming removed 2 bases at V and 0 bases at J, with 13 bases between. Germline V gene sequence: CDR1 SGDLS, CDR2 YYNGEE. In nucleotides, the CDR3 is TGTGCCAGCAGCGTGAACAGGGTTACTAGCACAGATACGCAGTATTTT. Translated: CASSVNRVTSTDTQYF.

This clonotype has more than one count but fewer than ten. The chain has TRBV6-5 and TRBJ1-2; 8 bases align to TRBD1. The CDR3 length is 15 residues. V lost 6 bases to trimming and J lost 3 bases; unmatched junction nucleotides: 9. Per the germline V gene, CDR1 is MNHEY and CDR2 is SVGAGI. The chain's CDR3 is CASSLQGDLHYGYTF. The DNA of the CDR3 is TGTGCCAGCAGCCTACAGGGGGATCTGCACTATGGCTACACCTTC.

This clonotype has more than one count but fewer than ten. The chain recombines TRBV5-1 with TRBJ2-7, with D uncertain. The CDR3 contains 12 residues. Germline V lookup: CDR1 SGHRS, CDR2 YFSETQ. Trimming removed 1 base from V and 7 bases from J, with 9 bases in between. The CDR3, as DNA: TGCGCCAGCAGCTTGATAGGTGGTGAGCAGTACGTC. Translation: CASSLIGGEQYV.

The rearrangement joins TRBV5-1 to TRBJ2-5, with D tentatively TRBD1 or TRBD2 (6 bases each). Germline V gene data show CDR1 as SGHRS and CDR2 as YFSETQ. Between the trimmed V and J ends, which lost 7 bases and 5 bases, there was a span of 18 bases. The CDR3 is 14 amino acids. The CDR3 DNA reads TGCGCCAGCGGACAAAACAGGGCGGGGGAGACCCAGTACTTC. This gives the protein CASGQNRAGETQYF.

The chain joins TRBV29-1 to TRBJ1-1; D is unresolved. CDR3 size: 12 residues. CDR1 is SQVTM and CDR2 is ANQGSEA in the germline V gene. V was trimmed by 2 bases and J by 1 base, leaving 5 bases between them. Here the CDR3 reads CSVEQENTEAFF. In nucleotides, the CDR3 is TGCAGCGTTGAACAGGAGAACACTGAAGCTTTCTTT.

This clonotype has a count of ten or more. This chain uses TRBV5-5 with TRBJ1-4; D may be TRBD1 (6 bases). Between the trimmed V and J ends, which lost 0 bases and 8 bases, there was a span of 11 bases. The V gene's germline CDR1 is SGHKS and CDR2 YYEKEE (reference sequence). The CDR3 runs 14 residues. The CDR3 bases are TGTGCCAGCAGCTTGGAGGGGGTCGGCGAAAAACTGTTTTTT. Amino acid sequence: CASSLEGVGEKLFF.

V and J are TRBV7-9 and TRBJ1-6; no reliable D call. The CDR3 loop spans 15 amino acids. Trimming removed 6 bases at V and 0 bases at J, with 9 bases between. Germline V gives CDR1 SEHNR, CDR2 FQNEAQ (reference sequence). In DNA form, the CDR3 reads TGTGCCAGCAGTACTCTTGGCTCCTATAATTCACCCCTCCACTTT. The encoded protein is CASSTLGSYNSPLHF.

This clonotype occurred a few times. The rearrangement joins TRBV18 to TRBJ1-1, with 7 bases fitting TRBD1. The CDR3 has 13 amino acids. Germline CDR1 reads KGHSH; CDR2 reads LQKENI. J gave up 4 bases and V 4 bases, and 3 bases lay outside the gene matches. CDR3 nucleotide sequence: TGTGCCAGCTCACAGTCAGGGGGCACTGAAGCTTTCTTT. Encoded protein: CASSQSGGTEAFF.

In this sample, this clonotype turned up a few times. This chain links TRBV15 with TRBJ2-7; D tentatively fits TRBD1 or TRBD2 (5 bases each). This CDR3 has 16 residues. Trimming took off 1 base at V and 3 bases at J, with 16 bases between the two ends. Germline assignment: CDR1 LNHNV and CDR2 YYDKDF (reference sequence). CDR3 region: CATSRVGTGQSYEQYV. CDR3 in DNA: TGTGCCACCAGCAGAGTGGGGACCGGCCAGAGCTACGAGCAGTACGTC.

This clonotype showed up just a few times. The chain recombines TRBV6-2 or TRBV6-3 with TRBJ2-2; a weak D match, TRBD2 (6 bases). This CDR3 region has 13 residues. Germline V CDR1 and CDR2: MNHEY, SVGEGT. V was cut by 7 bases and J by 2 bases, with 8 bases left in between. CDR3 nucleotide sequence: TGTGCCAGCATTAGCGGTAACACCGGGGAGCTGTTTTTT. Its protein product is CASISGNTGELFF.

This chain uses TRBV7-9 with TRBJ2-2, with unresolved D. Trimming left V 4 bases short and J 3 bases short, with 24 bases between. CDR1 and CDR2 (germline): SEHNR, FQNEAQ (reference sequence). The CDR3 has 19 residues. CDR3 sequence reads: CASSSPGPSLQSYTGELFF. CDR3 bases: TGTGCCAGCAGCTCCCCCGGGCCCTCCCTCCAGTCATACACCGGGGAGCTGTTTTTT.

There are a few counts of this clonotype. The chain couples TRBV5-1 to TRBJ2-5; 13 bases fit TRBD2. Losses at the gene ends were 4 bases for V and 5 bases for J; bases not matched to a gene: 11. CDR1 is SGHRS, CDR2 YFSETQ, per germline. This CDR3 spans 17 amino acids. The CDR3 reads CASSDGLAGVNSETQYF. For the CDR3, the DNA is TGCGCCAGCAGCGATGGACTAGCGGGGGTTAATAGCGAGACCCAGTACTTC.

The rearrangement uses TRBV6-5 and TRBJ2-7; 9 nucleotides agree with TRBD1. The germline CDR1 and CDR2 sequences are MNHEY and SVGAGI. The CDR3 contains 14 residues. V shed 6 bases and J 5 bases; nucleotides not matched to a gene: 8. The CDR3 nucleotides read TGTGCCAGCAGAACCGGGACAGGGTCCCACGAGCAGTACTTC. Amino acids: CASRTGTGSHEQYF.

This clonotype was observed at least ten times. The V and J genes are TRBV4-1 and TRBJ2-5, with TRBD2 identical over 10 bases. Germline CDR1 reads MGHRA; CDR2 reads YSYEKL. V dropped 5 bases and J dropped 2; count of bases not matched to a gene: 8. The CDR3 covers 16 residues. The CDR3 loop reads CASSLMASGGQETQYF. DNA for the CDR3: TGCGCCAGCAGCTTGATGGCTAGCGGGGGTCAAGAGACCCAGTACTTC.

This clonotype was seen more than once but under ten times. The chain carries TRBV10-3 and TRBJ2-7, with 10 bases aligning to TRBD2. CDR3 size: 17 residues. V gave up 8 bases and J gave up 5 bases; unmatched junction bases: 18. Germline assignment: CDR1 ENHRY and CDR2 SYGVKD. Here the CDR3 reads CAILGIAGGLRWNEQYF. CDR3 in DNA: TGTGCCATCCTAGGGATAGCGGGGGGCCTGCGTTGGAACGAGCAGTACTTC.

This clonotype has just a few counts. CDR3 DNA sequence: TGTGCCAGCGGTCACGCGGGGGAGCAAGAGACCCAGTACTTC. This translates into CASGHAGEQETQYF. V and J are TRBV6-6 and TRBJ2-5; 7 bases agree with TRBD2. From germline, CDR1 is MNHNY and CDR2 SVGAGI (reference sequence). This CDR3 contains 14 residues. The J segment lost 2 bases and the V segment lost 8 bases, leaving 8 bases of the junction unmatched.

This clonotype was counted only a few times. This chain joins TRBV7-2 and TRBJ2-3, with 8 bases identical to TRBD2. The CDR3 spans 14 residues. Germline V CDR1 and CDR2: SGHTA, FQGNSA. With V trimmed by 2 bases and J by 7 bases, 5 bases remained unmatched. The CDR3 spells CASSLYGGANTQYF. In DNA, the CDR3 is TGTGCCAGCAGCTTATACGGGGGGGCCAATACGCAGTATTTT.

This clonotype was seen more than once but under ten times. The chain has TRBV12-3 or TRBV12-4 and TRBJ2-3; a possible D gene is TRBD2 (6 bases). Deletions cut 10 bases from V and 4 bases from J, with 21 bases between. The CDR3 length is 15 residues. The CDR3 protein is CATTSWGVQADTQYF. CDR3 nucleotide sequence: TGTGCCACTACCTCTTGGGGGGTTCAAGCAGATACGCAGTATTTT.